This T cell receptor (beta chain) was recovered during a study of response to subunit inactivated influenza vaccine. CDR1 and CDR2 from the germline V gene are SEHNR and FQNEAQ (reference sequence). This CDR3 has 12 amino acids. V lost 6 bases to trimming and J lost 5 bases, with 11 bases between them. TCRdb re-derived calls from the RT-PCR reads in MiXCR, one entry per CDR3 protein. The repertoire holds about 570,000 distinct CDR3 sequences, with about 11% as singletons. This sample also appeared in a second study, on T cells expressing NK-cell markers. As that report states: The TCR beta cDNA came from 5'RACE template switching with UMIs. From sorted CD3+CD56+NKG2C+, CD3+CD56+NKG2C- and CD3+CD56-NKG2C+ T cells came the TCR beta repertoires. One of the eight sequenced donors was seronegative, whereas the other seven were HCMV-seropositive. These clonotypes, the leaders elsewhere, also led the CD3+CD56-NKG2C+ fraction in four donors.

The V gene is TRBV7-9, the J gene TRBJ2-7; D is unclear. This clonotype originated in a man in his forties or fifties who received an inactivated influenza vaccine. The starting material was PBMCs from blood, obtained on the day of vaccination. As DNA, the CDR3 is TGTGCCAGCAGAAGCGCCATCCACGAGCAGTACTTC. This gives the protein CASRSAIHEQYF.